The 27 T cell receptor beta chains reported below all come from one sample, sequenced in a study of beta chain features in type 1 diabetes. Since all of the isolated RNA was reverse transcribed, expressed TCRB transcripts were what got sequenced. The protocol was immunoSEQ multiplex PCR, while the TCRdb copy is restricted to in-frame clones and leaves out a portion. The table lists hundreds of thousands of clones, 13% of them singletons. Whole-study findings and limits: All four CD4+ subsets of Type 1 diabetes patients contained TCRB CDR3s that were moderately but significantly shorter.

The antigens these receptors bind are not known. The specimen was naive CD4+ T cells from blood. All receptors derive from a young man with type 1 diabetes.

J is TRBJ1-4 and V is TRBV30; D perhaps matches TRBD1 (6 bases). The CDR3 has 17 residues. V was clipped by 4 bases and J by 7 bases, with 25 bases between them. CDR1 GTSNPN and CDR2 SVGIG come from the germline V gene (reference sequence). CDR3 region: CAWTDSGQSLGVEKLFF. Written as DNA, the CDR3 is TGTGCCTGGACCGACTCCGGACAGTCTTTAGGAGTTGAAAAACTGTTTTTT. Full variable domain (outside the CDR3, taken from reference TRBV30 and TRBJ1-4): SQTIHQWPATLVQPVGSPLSLECTVEGTSNPNLYWYRQAAGRGLQLLFYSVGIGQISSEVPQNLSASRPQDRQFILSSKKLLLSDSGFYLCAWTDSGQSLGVEKLFFGSGTQLSVL.

The V call is TRBV30, the J call TRBJ1-3, with D hard to call. This CDR3 region has 14 residues. Trimming cost V 0 bases and J 4 bases, with 10 bases left between them. Germline CDR1 and CDR2: GTSNPN and SVGIG (reference sequence). The DNA for the CDR3 is TGTGCCTGGAGTGTAAAGGGTCCCGGAAACACCATATATTTT. Amino acids: CAWSVKGPGNTIYF.

This clone appeared a few times. The chain employs TRBV7-8 and TRBJ2-3, with 7 bases matching TRBD2. Losses at the gene ends were 4 bases for V and 0 bases for J; bases not matched to a gene: 16. The CDR3 has 19 residues. Germline V gene data show CDR1 as SGHVS and CDR2 as FQNEAQ. This chain's CDR3 is CASSSLPRWGTISTDTQYF. The DNA for the CDR3 is TGTGCCAGCAGCTCCCTCCCCCGGTGGGGGACTATAAGCACAGATACGCAGTATTTT.

This clone showed up just a few times. The CDR3 spells CASSPQGIDQPQHF. DNA for the CDR3: TGTGCCAGCTCACCACAGGGGATAGATCAGCCCCAGCATTTT. V and J are TRBV18 and TRBJ1-5, with D possibly being TRBD1 (5 bases). The germline V gene has CDR1 KGHSH and CDR2 LQKENI. Trimming left V 1 base short and J 5 bases short, with 9 bases between. The CDR3 loop spans 14 amino acids.

This clone was seen more than once but under ten times. CDR3 nucleotide sequence: TGTGCCAGCAGCACGAAACGAACGCTGAACACTGAAGCTTTCTTT. It is translated as CASSTKRTLNTEAFF. V usage is TRBV7-9 and J usage is TRBJ1-1, with no clear D. Between the trimmed V and J ends, which lost 5 bases and 0 bases, there was a span of 13 bases. This CDR3 has 15 amino acids. The V gene's germline CDR1 is SEHNR and CDR2 FQNEAQ (reference sequence).

The chain has TRBV10-3 and TRBJ2-2; D possibly corresponds to TRBD2 (5 bases). Germline V gene data show CDR1 as ENHRY and CDR2 as SYGVKD. Between the trimmed V and J ends, which lost 10 bases and 1 base, there was a span of 16 bases. The CDR3 runs 15 residues. CDR3 in amino acids: CATTPSSLNTGELFF. The CDR3 region has the DNA TGTGCCACAACCCCGTCTAGCCTGAACACCGGGGAGCTGTTTTTT.

This chain uses TRBV6-4 with TRBJ1-1, with 7 positions matching TRBD1. This CDR3 has 16 amino acids. Germline V gene data show CDR1 as MRHNA and CDR2 as SNTAGT. The ends lost 6 bases at V and 0 bases at J; junction bases unmatched: 10. CDR3 nucleotide sequence: TGTGCCAGCAGGCGGACAGGCTCACCACTGAACACTGAAGCTTTCTTT. Translating it yields CASRRTGSPLNTEAFF.

This clone was seen a single time. Other nucleotide sequences in the sample specify the same CDR3. The chain carries TRBV6-1 and TRBJ1-5; possible D gene TRBD1, 5 bases. CDR1 is MNHNS and CDR2 is SASEGT in the germline V gene. Trimming removed 3 bases at V and 2 bases at J, with 8 bases between. This CDR3 is built from 14 residues. This CDR3 reads CASSDGGGNQPQHF. In DNA form, the CDR3 reads TGTGCCAGCAGTGACGGGGGGGGCAATCAGCCCCAGCATTTT.

The chain recombines TRBV18 with TRBJ1-1; D possibly corresponds to TRBD1 (5 bases). Germline values: CDR1 KGHSH, CDR2 LQKENI. The CDR3 runs 14 residues. The V and J ends lost 3 bases and 1 base respectively, with 9 bases between them. As DNA, the CDR3 is TGTGCCAGCTCACCTTGGCAGGGGAACACTGAAGCTTTCTTT. It yields the protein CASSPWQGNTEAFF.

Only a few counts were recorded for this clone. Other DNA sequences in the same sample also yield this CDR3. The genes are TRBV30 and TRBJ1-2; a possible D gene is TRBD1 (5 bases). V was clipped by 0 bases and J by 5 bases, with 13 bases between them. The CDR3 runs to 14 residues. Germline CDR1 is GTSNPN and CDR2 is SVGIG (reference sequence). For the CDR3, the DNA is TGTGCCTGGAGTGTCGGGCAGGGCGGGTATGGCTACACCTTC. It is translated as CAWSVGQGGYGYTF.

The sample holds a few counts of this clone. The chain links TRBV6-5 to TRBJ2-3; 10 bases agree with TRBD1. CDR1 is MNHEY, CDR2 SVGAGI, per germline. The CDR3 length is 15 residues. Trimming took 6 bases from V and 5 from J; bases not matched to a gene: 8. The CDR3, as DNA: TGTGCCAGCAGAAGACAGGGGGCCGTAGTAGATACGCAGTATTTT. It yields the protein CASRRQGAVVDTQYF.

This chain links TRBV7-9 with TRBJ1-3, with D tentatively TRBD1 (6 bases). Germline-derived CDR1 and CDR2 are SEHNR and FQNEAQ (reference sequence). This CDR3 is 15 amino acids long. V lost 5 bases and J lost 2, with 13 bases in between. The CDR3 is CASSAAGHPGNTIYF. The CDR3 DNA is TGTGCCAGCAGCGCGGCGGGACATCCTGGAAACACCATATATTTT.

In its sample, this clone was seen a few times. This chain joins TRBV4-1 and TRBJ2-5; 8 bases map to TRBD1. The junction had 2 bases not matched to a gene; V was cut back by 1 base and J by 1 base. The CDR3 contains 15 residues. The V gene's germline CDR1 is MGHRA and CDR2 YSYEKL. The CDR3 nucleotides read TGCGCCAGCAGCCAAGGGGACAGGCTCCAAGAGACCCAGTACTTC. As protein: CASSQGDRLQETQYF.

This clone appeared a few times. V usage is TRBV9 and J usage is TRBJ1-5; weak D call: TRBD1 (5 bases). Germline V gene data show CDR1 as SGDLS and CDR2 as YYNGEE. The CDR3 contains 14 residues. Trimming took off 3 bases at V and 1 base at J, with 8 bases between the two ends. CDR3 loop: CASSGWDSNQPQHF. The DNA of the CDR3 is TGTGCCAGCAGCGGATGGGACAGCAATCAGCCCCAGCATTTT.

This chain uses TRBV29-1 with TRBJ2-7, with unresolved D. This CDR3 has 12 amino acids. The germline V gene has CDR1 SQVTM and CDR2 ANQGSEA. Trimming removed 7 bases at V and 5 bases at J, with 15 bases between. The CDR3 DNA follows: TGCAGCGCTGGGCCACGGCCGGACGAGCAGTACTTC. Its protein is CSAGPRPDEQYF.

This chain links TRBV19 with TRBJ2-2; 8 bases map to TRBD1. In germline, CDR1 is LNHDA, CDR2 SQIVND (reference sequence). The junction had 8 bases not matched to a gene; V was cut back by 10 bases and J by 7 bases. The CDR3 is 13 residues long. DNA of the CDR3: TGTGCCACCGCAGGGGGCATGATCGGGGAGCTGTTTTTT. Amino acids: CATAGGMIGELFF. The entire variable domain, with the rest obtained from reference TRBV19 and TRBJ2-2, is as follows: DGGITQSPKYLFRKEGQNVTLSCEQNLNHDAMYWYRQDPGQGLRLIYYSQIVNDFQKGDIAEGYSVSREKKESFPLTVTSAQKNPTAFYLCATAGGMIGELFFGEGSRLTVL.

J is TRBJ1-2 and V is TRBV4-2; 7 bases are shared with TRBD1. The CDR3 spans 15 residues. The ends lost 1 base at V and 2 bases at J; junction bases unmatched: 4. Germline V gene lookup returns CDR1 LGHNA and CDR2 YNFKEQ. CDR3 residues: CASSQGGGANYGYTF. CDR3 coding DNA: TGTGCCAGCAGCCAAGGAGGGGGCGCGAACTATGGCTACACCTTC.

The V gene is TRBV7-9, the J gene TRBJ2-5; D call uncertain. CDR1 is SEHNR and CDR2 is FQNEAQ in the germline V gene (reference sequence). The V end was cut by 1 base, the J end by 9 bases, with 12 bases between. This CDR3 comprises 13 residues. CDR3 protein: CASSLGISESQYF. The CDR3, as DNA: TGTGCCAGCAGCTTAGGGATATCCGAGTCCCAGTACTTC.

V usage is TRBV28 and J usage is TRBJ2-3, with D tentatively TRBD1 (5 bases). The CDR3 contains 15 residues. Germline CDR1 MDHEN, CDR2 SYDVKM. Trimming stripped 5 bases from V and 0 bases from J, with 12 bases between. The CDR3 region is CASSGQGISTDTQYF. The CDR3 bases are TGTGCCAGCAGTGGGCAGGGAATCAGCACAGATACGCAGTATTTT.

The gene calls are TRBV5-1 and TRBJ2-5; 13 nucleotides agree with TRBD2. V gave up 5 bases and J gave up 2 bases; unmatched junction bases: 6. This CDR3 spans 16 amino acids. The germline V gene has CDR1 SGHRS and CDR2 YFSETQ. As DNA, the CDR3 is TGCGCCAGCAGTCGCGGGACTAGCGGGGAGCAAGAGACCCAGTACTTC. This gives the protein CASSRGTSGEQETQYF.

This clone was counted a few times. This chain connects TRBV6-5 to TRBJ2-5; 10 bases map to TRBD2. J gave up 1 base and V 2 bases, and 4 bases lay outside the gene matches. The V gene's germline CDR1 is MNHEY and CDR2 SVGAGI. The CDR3 has 16 amino acids. The CDR3 DNA follows: TGTGCCAGCAGTTACCTAGCGGGGGTACCCCAAGAGACCCAGTACTTC. This codes for CASSYLAGVPQETQYF.

This clone came up a few times. V usage is TRBV19 and J usage is TRBJ1-4; D ambiguous. This CDR3 is 16 amino acids long. V was pared by 0 bases and J by 0 bases, with 8 bases between. CDR1 is LNHDA, CDR2 SQIVND, per germline (reference sequence). CDR3 in amino acids: CASSIDFGSTNEKLFF. The CDR3 DNA reads as TGTGCCAGTAGTATAGATTTTGGATCAACTAATGAAAAACTGTTTTTT.

The gene calls are TRBV30 and TRBJ2-5; tentative D call: TRBD1 (6 bases). The V gene lost 5 bases and the J gene lost 5 bases, with 15 bases spanning the gap. This CDR3 comprises 13 residues. Germline loops: CDR1 GTSNPN, CDR2 SVGIG (reference sequence). CDR3 region: CAWGTGIRETQYF. The CDR3 DNA reads as TGTGCCTGGGGCACAGGGATAAGGGAGACCCAGTACTTC.

As regards this clone: Distinct nucleotide sequences in the sample also encode this CDR3. The rearrangement uses TRBV5-1 and TRBJ2-1; no firm D call. CDR1 is SGHRS and CDR2 is YFSETQ in the germline V gene. The CDR3 spans 15 residues. Trimming stripped 0 bases from V and 0 bases from J, with 7 bases between. The CDR3 loop is CASSLDVGSYNEQFF. DNA for the CDR3: TGCGCCAGCAGCTTGGATGTGGGCTCCTACAATGAGCAGTTCTTC.

This chain joins TRBV21-1 and TRBJ2-7. TRBV21-1 is designated a pseudogene. This CDR3 has 13 amino acids. The CDR3 bases are TGTGCCAGCAGCAAAGGACCGAGCTACGAGCAGTACTTC. Translating it yields CASSKGPSYEQYF.

On this clone itself: The identical CDR3 is also encoded by other nucleotide sequences in the sample. The DNA of the CDR3 is TGTGCCAGCAGCTTGCAGGGGACTGAGGAGACCCAGTACTTC. Its translation: CASSLQGTEETQYF. The V gene is TRBV7-2, the J gene TRBJ2-5; D possibly uses TRBD1 or TRBD2 (6 bases each). Looked up from germline, CDR1 is SGHTA and CDR2 is FQGNSA. The CDR3 consists of 14 residues. V was cut by 3 bases and J by 5 bases, with 13 bases left in between.

The chain links TRBV19 to TRBJ1-1; maybe TRBD1 (5 bases). V shed 5 bases and J shed 1 base, with 14 bases lying between them. Germline CDR1 and CDR2: LNHDA and SQIVND (reference sequence). CDR3 length equals 15 residues. Here the CDR3 reads CASSDPRDGNTEAFF. CDR3 sequence (DNA): TGTGCCAGTAGTGATCCTAGGGACGGGAACACTGAAGCTTTCTTT.